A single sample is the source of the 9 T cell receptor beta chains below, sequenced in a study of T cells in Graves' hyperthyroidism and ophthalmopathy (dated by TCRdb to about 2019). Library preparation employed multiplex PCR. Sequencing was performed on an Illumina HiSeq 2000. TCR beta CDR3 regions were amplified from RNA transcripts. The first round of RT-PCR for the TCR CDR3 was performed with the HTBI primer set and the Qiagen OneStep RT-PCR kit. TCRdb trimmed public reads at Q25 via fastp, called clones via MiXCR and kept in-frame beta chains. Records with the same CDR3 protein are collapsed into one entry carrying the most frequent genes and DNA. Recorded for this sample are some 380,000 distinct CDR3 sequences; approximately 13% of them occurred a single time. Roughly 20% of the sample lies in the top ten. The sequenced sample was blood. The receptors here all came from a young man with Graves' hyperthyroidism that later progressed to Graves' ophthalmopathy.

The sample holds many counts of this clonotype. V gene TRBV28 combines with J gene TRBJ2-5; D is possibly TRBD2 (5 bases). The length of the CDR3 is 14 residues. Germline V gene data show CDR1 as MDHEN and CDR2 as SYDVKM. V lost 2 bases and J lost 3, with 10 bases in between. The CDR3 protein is CASSLRDGEETQYF. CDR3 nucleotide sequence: TGTGCCAGCAGTTTACGAGACGGGGAAGAGACCCAGTACTTC.

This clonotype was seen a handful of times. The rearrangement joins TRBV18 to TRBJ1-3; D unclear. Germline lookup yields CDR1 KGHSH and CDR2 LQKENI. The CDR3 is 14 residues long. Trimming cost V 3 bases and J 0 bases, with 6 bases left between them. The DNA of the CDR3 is TGTGCCAGCTCACCTCAGAGCTCTGGAAACACCATATATTTT. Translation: CASSPQSSGNTIYF.

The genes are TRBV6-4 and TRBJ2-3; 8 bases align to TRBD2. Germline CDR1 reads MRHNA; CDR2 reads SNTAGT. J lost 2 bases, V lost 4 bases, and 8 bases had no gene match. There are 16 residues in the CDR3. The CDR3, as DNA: TGTGCCAGCAGTGTTAGTAGCGGGGAGTTCACAGATACGCAGTATTTT. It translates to CASSVSSGEFTDTQYF.

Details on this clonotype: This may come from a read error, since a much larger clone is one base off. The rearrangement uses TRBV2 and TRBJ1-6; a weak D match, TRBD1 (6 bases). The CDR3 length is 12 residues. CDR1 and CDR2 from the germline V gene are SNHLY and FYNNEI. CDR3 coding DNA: TGTGCCAGCAGTGACAGGGGTTCACTCCTCCACTTT. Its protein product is CASSDRGSLLHF.

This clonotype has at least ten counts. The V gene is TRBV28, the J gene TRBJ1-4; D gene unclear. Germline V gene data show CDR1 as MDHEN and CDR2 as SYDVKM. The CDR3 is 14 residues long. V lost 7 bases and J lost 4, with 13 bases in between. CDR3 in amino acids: CASNIRGDNEKLFF. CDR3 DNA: TGTGCCAGCAACATTCGGGGAGATAATGAAAAACTGTTTTTT. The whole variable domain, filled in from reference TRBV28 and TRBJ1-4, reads DVKVTQSSRYLVKRTGEKVFLECVQDMDHENMFWYRQDPGLGLRLIYFSYDVKMKEKGDIPEGYSVSREKKERFSLILESASTNQTSMYLCASNIRGDNEKLFFGSGTQLSVL.

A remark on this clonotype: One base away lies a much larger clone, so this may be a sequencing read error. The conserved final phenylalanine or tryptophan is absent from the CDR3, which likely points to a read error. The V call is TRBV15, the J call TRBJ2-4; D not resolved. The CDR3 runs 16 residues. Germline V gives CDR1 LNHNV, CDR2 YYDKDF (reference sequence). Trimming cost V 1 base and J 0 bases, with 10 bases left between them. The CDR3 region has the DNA TGTGCCACCAGCAGAGTGCAGGACCTAGCCAAAAACATTCAGTACTCC. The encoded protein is CATSRVQDLAKNIQYS.

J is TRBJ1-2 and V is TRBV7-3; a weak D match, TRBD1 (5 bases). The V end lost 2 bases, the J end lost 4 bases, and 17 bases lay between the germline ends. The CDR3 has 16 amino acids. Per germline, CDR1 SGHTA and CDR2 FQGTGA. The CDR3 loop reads CASSLGGGDRFYGYTF. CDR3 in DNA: TGTGCCAGCAGCTTAGGAGGTGGGGACCGCTTCTATGGCTACACCTTC.

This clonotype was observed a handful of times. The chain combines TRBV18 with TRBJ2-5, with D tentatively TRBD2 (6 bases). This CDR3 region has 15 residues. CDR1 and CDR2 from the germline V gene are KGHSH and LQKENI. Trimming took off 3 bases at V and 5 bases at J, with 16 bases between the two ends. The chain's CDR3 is CASSPKSTSRETQYF. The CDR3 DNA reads TGTGCCAGCTCACCTAAATCGACTAGTCGGGAGACCCAGTACTTC.

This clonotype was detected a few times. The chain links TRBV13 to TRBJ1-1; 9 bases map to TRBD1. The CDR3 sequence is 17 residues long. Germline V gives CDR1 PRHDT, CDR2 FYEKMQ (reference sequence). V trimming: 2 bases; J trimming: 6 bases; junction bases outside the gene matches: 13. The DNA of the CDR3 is TGTGCCAGCAGCTTAACGAGGACAGGGGACCGCGGCGCTGAAGCTTTCTTT. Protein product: CASSLTRTGDRGAEAFF.